This T cell receptor (beta chain) was recorded in a study of blood T cells in healthy people across ages (dated by TCRdb to the mid-2010s). Turning to the overall study: In model experiments, template switching captured roughly one uniquely barcoded TCR beta cDNA molecule for every two T cells. To track age-related changes in TCR beta repertoire diversity, the study relied on deep sequencing normalized with unique cDNA molecular identifiers. The donors were split into four age groups: young (average approximately 16 years), middle-aged (roughly 40), aged (approximately 60) and long-lived (under 85). Two additional independent replicas of 1 million unique cDNA reads from the same blood draw were analyzed for two donors (one aged 18 to 30 and one aged 80 or older).

Systemically healthy Caucasian individuals from Russia, approximately 39 in total and aged about 6 to 95 years, were included as donors. About 10 milliliters of peripheral blood were drawn from each donor into EDTA-treated Vacutainer tubes. Ficoll-Paque density-gradient centrifugation was used to isolate PBMCs, with at least 7 million per sample. Trizol reagent was used to extract total RNA from the PBMCs, yielding at least 5 micrograms per sample. For every donor, flow cytometry on a PBMC aliquot measured the percentage of naive CD45RAhigh/CD27high T cells. Remarks on this clonotype: It has no known antigen specificity. Base qualities are not recorded, but no much larger clone differs from it by a single base.

Overall study results and their limits: Total diversity estimates from one million sequenced T cells were considered lower bounds and underestimates. As age increased, observed TCR beta diversity per million T cells dropped in a roughly linear way, and a significant reduction was already evident by age around 41. Observed TCR beta diversity correlated strongly with the percentage of naive T cells measured by flow cytometry. The CMV infection status of donors was not known, potentially confounding age-related changes in expanded clonotypes. Compared with the aged group, more naive CD4+ T cells, fewer expanded clones and increased TCR diversity were shown by the long-lived group, suggesting age selection. Conclusive comparison of naive and antigen-experienced compartments was prevented by the profiling of bulk unsorted PBMCs.

The germline V gene (reference sequence) provides CDR1 SEHNR and CDR2 FQNEAQ. The trim is 0 bases for V and 5 bases for J, with a gap of 14 bases between the germline ends. The CDR3 goes from the cysteine to the phenylalanine over 15 residues. Only the CDR3 DNA stays, 45 bases, in frame from base 1. Receptors were amplified or captured by 5' RACE. TCRdb records Illumina HiSeq 2500 as the sequencer. A second PCR of about 6 to 11 cycles was run with a J-beta primer mix and a sample-barcoded 5' primer. A unique molecular identifier was introduced onto each TCR beta cDNA molecule by a template-switch 5' adaptor carrying 12 random nucleotides. Each sample yielded at least 2.5 million CDR3-containing paired-end reads. All of the RNA was converted into first-strand cDNA using the Mint cDNA synthesis kit, with a TRBC-specific oligonucleotide serving as the primer. After uracil-DNA glycosylase treatment, a first 18-cycle PCR used universal primers M1SS and BC2_uni_R on all cDNA. From the authors' description of their analysis: Each sample was normalized by randomly selecting 1 million high-quality reads, each carrying a distinct molecular identifier. Instead of being binned into consensus sequences, reads that shared molecular identifiers were thrown out. MiTCR, run with a Q25 quality threshold and the strictest error-elimination algorithm, handled CDR3 identification, clonotype clustering and error correction. A nonparametric unseen species model using Euler transformation provided a lower-bound estimate of total TCR beta diversity. TCRdb reworked the public reads: Q25 trimming with fastp, MiXCR clone assembly, productive beta chains retained. Each entry merges the rows of one CDR3 protein and shows their most common DNA and genes. In this record, the V and J calls reflect TCRdb's handling and not the investigators' own analysis. This sample holds 800,000 or so distinct CDR3 sequences; 25% were observed only once. 3% to 4% of the sample comes from the top ten.

Separately, the same data were catalogued under a study of T cells of mothers and their children. As the second publication notes: Donors were nine systemically healthy Caucasian individuals: three mothers and their six children. cDNA synthesis used all of the extracted RNA, with around 1.6 ug of RNA in each 15 ul reaction. In the second PCR, the M1S primer introduced both the sample barcodes and 2-4 random nucleotides. Over 8.5 million TCR beta CDR3 reads were obtained for each mother, and around 2.7 million reads were obtained for each child. In both related and unrelated pairs, thymic selection shapes the output of TCR recombination in a similar way, with inherited differences having only a minor effect. Normalized repertoire overlap was always found to be slightly, but never significantly, higher in related mother-child pairs than in unrelated mother-child pairs. Persistent microchimeric T cell clones were not detected, at a sensitivity of about 100 clones per million clonotypes. The study used deep NGS to compare TCR beta repertoires of mothers and children, seeking features distinguishing related mother-child pairs from unrelated individuals. On average, the children were about 10 +/- 4 years old, while the mothers were about 37 +/- 4 years old. Libraries were sequenced on Illumina HiSeq 2000 with 100+100 nt paired-end reads after adapter ligation with NEBNext reagents. Mother and child libraries were prepared a month apart and sequenced in separate runs to prevent cross-contamination. For each donor, between about 450,000 and 2,300,000 distinct TCR beta clonotypes were identified. Naive TCR beta clonotypes were estimated from low-frequency clonotypes matched to each donor's FACS-determined naive share, without sorting.

The chain is assembled from TRBV7-9 and TRBJ2-7; the D gene is perhaps TRBD1, from 5 matching bases. Sequencing input: blood. The sequence derives from a boy aged 10-17 years in good health. DNA sequence: TGTGCCAGCAGCTTAGCGATTTGGGGCCACCACGAGCAGTACTTC. Translated, this gives CASSLAIWGHHEQYF.